The 5 T cell receptor beta chains given below trace back to one sample, sequenced in a study of regulatory T cells in long-lasting Graves disease. The TCR beta library used iRepertoire HTBI primers with Arm-PCR amplification of CDR3. TCRdb reanalysed the multiplex PCR reads using MiXCR and keeps one entry per CDR3 protein. This table holds about 420,000 distinct CDR3 sequences, over 15% found once. The sample's time point: newly diagnosed GD, antithyroid drugs for less than 3 months. From PBMCs, RNA was extracted and then used to make the TCR library. These data were also filed under a second study, of T cells in Graves' hyperthyroidism and ophthalmopathy.

The starting material was peripheral blood mononuclear cells (PBMCs), obtained at new diagnosis, from a patient treated with antithyroid drugs. These receptors were taken from a woman under 30 with Graves disease.

The sample holds many counts of this clonotype. The rearrangement links TRBV20-1 to TRBJ2-7; the D call may be TRBD1 or TRBD2 (6 bases each). In germline, CDR1 is DFQATT, CDR2 SNEGSKA (reference sequence). The CDR3 sequence is 13 residues long. Trimming shortened V by 6 bases and J by 6 bases, and 18 bases separated the two germline ends. The CDR3 bases are TGCAGTGCCCGAAAGGGGGGCCTAGGCGAGCAGTACTTC. Protein: CSARKGGLGEQYF.

This clonotype occurred once. CDR3 nucleotide sequence: TGTGCCAGCAGCCCCAGAGCCCGTCTAGCGGGAGCCGAGCAGTACTTC. Its protein product is CASSPRARLAGAEQYF. The V and J genes are TRBV5-6 and TRBJ2-7; the match to TRBD2 covers 10 bases. Germline CDR1 SGHDT, CDR2 YYEEEE. V was pared by 4 bases and J by 6 bases, with 13 bases of the junction left unmatched. This CDR3 region has 16 residues.

This clonotype was observed at least ten times. This chain links TRBV9 with TRBJ1-1; D is unresolved. CDR3 length equals 15 residues. CDR1 and CDR2 from the germline V gene are SGDLS and YYNGEE. V lost 0 bases to trimming and J lost 2 bases, with 11 bases between them. The chain's CDR3 is CASSVGKGVNTEAFF. CDR3 nucleotide sequence: TGTGCCAGCAGCGTAGGGAAGGGAGTAAACACTGAAGCTTTCTTT.

The chain combines TRBV11-2 with TRBJ2-2; TRBD1 might be the D (5 bases). Germline CDR1 and CDR2: SGHAT and FQNNGV. The V end was cut by 7 bases, the J end by 3 bases, with 12 bases between. This CDR3 has 14 amino acids. The CDR3: CASTGDSYTGELFF. In DNA form, the CDR3 reads TGTGCCAGCACAGGAGACAGTTACACCGGGGAGCTGTTTTTT.

The chain has TRBV4-2 and TRBJ2-4, with TRBD2 matching 9 bases. In germline, CDR1 is LGHNA, CDR2 YNFKEQ. The junction had 4 bases not matched to a gene; V was cut back by 1 base and J by 0 bases. The CDR3 loop spans 17 amino acids. CDR3: CASSQVSSGIAKNIQYF. Written as DNA, the CDR3 is TGTGCCAGCAGCCAAGTATCTAGCGGGATAGCCAAAAACATTCAGTACTTC.